This TCR beta chain emerged from a study of T cells after yellow fever vaccination. Study background: SMART-Seq v4 Ultra Low Input handled preparation of low-cell-number fractions.

CDR1 is SEHNR and CDR2 is FQNEAQ in the germline V gene (reference sequence). This CDR3 comprises 13 residues. Trimming took off 6 bases at V and 6 bases at J, with 12 bases between the two ends. This clonotype was seen at least ten times. TCRdb re-analysed the 5' RACE reads in MiXCR, keeping a single row per CDR3 protein. This table has 70,000 or so distinct CDR3 sequences, about 6% appearing once. The clonotype originates from a man aged 18 to 30 who received the YFV17D yellow fever vaccine. Source: CD4+ T cells sorted from PBMCs, taken around 14 days after the first yellow fever vaccination. The chain is built from TRBV7-9 and TRBJ2-1, with D perhaps matching TRBD1 (5 bases). CDR3 sequence: CASSDLRGNEQFF. In DNA form, the CDR3 reads TGTGCCAGCAGTGATCTTAGGGGCAATGAGCAGTTCTTC. The variable domain in full, with the rest retrieved from reference TRBV7-9 and TRBJ2-1, is DTGVSQNPRHKITKRGQNVTFRCDPISEHNRLYWYRQTLGQGPEFLTYFQNEAQLEKSRLLSDRFSAERPKGSFSTLEIQRTEQGDSAMYLCASSDLRGNEQFFGPGTRLTVL.